Listed below are T cell receptor beta chains from one sample, sequenced in a study of identical twins. TCRdb independently ran MiXCR on the 5' RACE reads; one entry per CDR3 protein. This table holds about 790,000 distinct CDR3 sequences, 15% to 20% found once. These data also featured in a second study, about T cells expressing NK-cell markers.

Sequenced input: PBMCs. The receptors derive from a woman in her late teens or twenties in good health. CDR3s leave out the opening cysteine and the closing phenylalanine or tryptophan.

TRBV5-1,ASSLGPGLAGNEQF
TRBV20-1,SAHDETQY
TRBV15,ATSRDRGDRTPLH
TRBV20-1,SATYRGRINIQY
TRBV19,ASSIVLASLNEQF
TRBV20-1,SARDVGHPNSPLH
TRBV20-1,SATSVGGSSYNEQF
TRBV5-1,ASSLQRLSPDGELF
TRBV7-6,ASSEAGIAF
TRBV7-9,ASSISGAGFNVLT
TRBV20-1,SALRGTEETQY
TRBV24-1,ATSDLGSTLLYGYT
TRBV7-9,ASSSWALPTDTQY
TRBV20-1,SAGGQGSRQPQH
TRBV11-3,ASRYYQETQY
TRBV7-9,ASSPGQGARGETQY
TRBV11-2,ASSSLRGENEQF
TRBV7-2,ASSLLAVFMSNEQF
TRBV5-1,ASSLDPSATDTQY
TRBV10-2,ASSEGNEQY
TRBV20-1,SAKKDSANQETQY
TRBV7-9,ASSVENSPLH
TRBV7-2,ASSLSKGFSEQY
TRBV3-1,ASSLTPQYQETQY
TRBV7-9,ASSLGAGSPQETQY
TRBV21-1,ASSKGYGRYEQY
TRBV7-9,ASSLISDTGELF
TRBV20-1,SAEMSRETQY
TRBV15,ATSFYLGQDRLGEQY
TRBV5-1,ASSGTTGAYEQY
TRBV10-3,AIRPQLAGGYNEQF
TRBV5-1,ASHYGTSDWETQY
TRBV12-3/TRBV12-4,ASSLRGTGANVLT
TRBV9,ASSRRGAQGNEQF
TRBV12-3/TRBV12-4,ASSGRSYGYT
TRBV9,ASSGRGEGFNEQF
TRBV12-3/TRBV12-4,ASRPPPGQGMNEQF
TRBV6-6,ASKAQGDQPQH
TRBV9,ASSERSGVDYGYT
TRBV6-1,ASSAGDYSTGELF
TRBV20-1,SAAREDRGDTGELF
TRBV20-1,SARDRGQGPEAF
TRBV6-2/TRBV6-3,ASSTRNSYNEQF
TRBV4-3,ASSQSTTILRYGYT
TRBV12-3/TRBV12-4,ASRTPTGEAYNEQF
TRBV15,AIGRGDRNHSPLH
TRBV5-1,ASSLVVSGKNEAF
TRBV20-1,SARDFRATQETQY
TRBV7-8,ASSLRGGFTLGANVLT
TRBV18,ASSPSADTGELF
TRBV20-1,SARDILEDSKNIQY
TRBV12-3/TRBV12-4,ASSFRDRDNQPQH